Below, 3 T cell receptor beta chains from the same sample are listed, as sequenced in a study of CD4 and CD8 cells across lung adenocarcinoma regions listed by TCRdb under 2018. Libraries came from PCR. The sequencing machine was a HiSeq X Ten. Clones were called with MiXCR by TCRdb after fastp trimmed the public reads at Q25, and only in-frame beta chains were retained. Duplicate CDR3 protein sequences are folded into a single record with the most common DNA and genes. Counted in this sample were about 20,000 distinct CDR3 sequences; roughly 50% of them appeared once. The ten most abundant clones make up roughly 29% of the sample. The sequencing sample was made of CD8+ T cells from the center of a lung tumor. Per the publication, the cell subset or site label means: tumor center region. Source of these receptors: a female donor with lung adenocarcinoma. The CD4 and CD8 labels of this study may be unreliable.

The J gene is TRBJ2-5, the V gene TRBV11-3; D tentatively fits TRBD1 or TRBD2 (5 bases each). The DNA end is a closer match to TRBJ2-1, so the J assignment may be wrong. The CDR3 is made up of 14 amino acids. CDR1 is SGHNT, CDR2 YENEEA, per germline. The CDR3 nucleotides are TGTGCCAGCAGCTTAGGTACGGGGACGGGTGAGCAGTTCTTC. Its translation: CASSLGTGTGEQFF.

The chain links TRBV11-2 to TRBJ2-5; D is perhaps TRBD2 (5 bases). Germline CDR1 SGHAT, CDR2 FQNNGV. The CDR3 extends over 13 amino acids. The germline V and J ends were trimmed by 5 bases and 11 bases, with 18 bases remaining between them. The CDR3 DNA is TGTGCCAGCAGCGAGACGGTTTCTGGGGAGCAGTACTTC. Its translation is CASSETVSGEQYF.

The chain employs TRBV10-1 and TRBJ2-3, with D possibly being TRBD1 (5 bases). Germline CDR1 WNHNN, CDR2 SYGVQD (reference sequence). The CDR3 covers 14 residues. V was clipped by 4 bases and J by 4 bases, with 12 bases between them. The CDR3 loop is CASSGGRDSDTQYF. For the CDR3, the DNA is TGCGCCAGCAGTGGGGGCCGTGACTCAGATACGCAGTATTTT.